This TCR beta chain was profiled in a study of B cell selection in AIRE deficiency. Original methodology: Conventional T cell pools: about 11x10^4 distinct patient, about 1.4x10^5 donor TCRbeta sequences. Assay used: immunoSEQ multiplex PCR; TCRdb lists only in-frame clones, some missing. V, J and clone size are those of that table, while D and trimming were read from the DNA. Of about 24,000 clones in the sample, approximately 96% were seen once. Conventional CD4 T cells were sorted as CD4+CD127+ cells. Per the germline V gene, CDR1 is SGHTA and CDR2 is FQGTGA. The V end was cut by 0 bases, the J end by 4 bases, with 12 bases between. The CDR3 has 15 residues. This clone was seen only once. Antigen unknown. Findings of the study overall: Shorter CDR3s marked shared Treg sequences, biased toward few non-templated insertions. Of about 4,000 shared Treg TCRbeta sequences, about 32% were healthy-only, 9.3% patient-only.

The genes are TRBV7-3 and TRBJ2-5, with D maybe TRBD1 (5 bases). Sequences were obtained from CD4+CD127+ conventional T cells sorted from PBMCs. This receptor was taken from a human donor in good health. In nucleotides, the CDR3 is TGTGCCAGCAGCTTAACATCAGGGATCCGAGAGACCCAGTACTTC. It codes for CASSLTSGIRETQYF.